The 29 T cell receptor beta chains in this list originate from one sample, sequenced in a study of control samples from healthy donors and cancer patients. Repertoires were generated with immunoSEQ multiplex PCR, while TCRdb's copy carries only in-frame clones and drops some. Of 150,000 to 200,000 clones listed, 90% to 95% were seen once; the top ten hold 8.5%. The sample comprised blood. These receptors were obtained from a woman aged 40 to 49 in good health.

This chain connects TRBV6-5 to TRBJ1-2, with D possibly being TRBD1 (5 bases). V dropped 2 bases and J dropped 8 bases, with 12 bases sitting between them. This CDR3 is built from 13 residues. Germline CDR1 is MNHEY and CDR2 is SVGAGI. The DNA for the CDR3 is TGTGCCAGCAGTTACGGGACCGGCCGGGGCTACACCTTC. It translates to CASSYGTGRGYTF.

V gene TRBV18 combines with J gene TRBJ2-3; unclear D gene. CDR1 and CDR2 (germline): KGHSH, LQKENI. The ends were cut back, 4 bases at V and 5 bases at J, with 13 bases in the middle. The CDR3 contains 14 residues. The CDR3, as DNA: TGTGCCAGCTCACTAGGACCTCTTGAAGATACGCAGTATTTT. This encodes CASSLGPLEDTQYF.

The chain is built from TRBV5-1 and TRBJ1-1, with TRBD1 matching over 8 bases. The CDR3 length is 14 residues. CDR1 SGHRS and CDR2 YFSETQ come from the germline V gene. The J segment lost 1 base and the V segment lost 4 bases, leaving 3 bases of the junction unmatched. CDR3 residues: CASSGTGPNTEAFF. The CDR3 DNA follows: TGCGCCAGCAGCGGGACAGGCCCGAACACTGAAGCTTTCTTT.

The chain combines TRBV19 with TRBJ2-3; no definite D call. The germline V gene has CDR1 LNHDA and CDR2 SQIVND (reference sequence). The V end was cut by 3 bases, the J end by 2 bases, with 6 bases between. The CDR3 contains 13 residues. CDR3: CASSIVVTDTQYF. In DNA, the CDR3 is TGTGCCAGTAGTATTGTCGTCACAGATACGCAGTATTTT.

The gene calls are TRBV12-3 or TRBV12-4 and TRBJ1-5; D may be TRBD1 (5 bases). V lost 5 bases and J 9 bases, leaving 14 bases between the germline ends. This CDR3 region has 13 residues. The CDR3 DNA follows: TGTGCCAGCAGTATACAAGGGGCTGGGCCCCAGCATTTT. As protein: CASSIQGAGPQHF.

This chain links TRBV15 with TRBJ1-4; no clear D. Germline V lookup: CDR1 LNHNV, CDR2 YYDKDF (reference sequence). The CDR3 covers 15 residues. V gave up 2 bases and J gave up 5 bases, with 12 bases separating them. The CDR3 DNA follows: TGTGCCACCAGCAGATACAACTCTCCGAATGAAAAACTGTTTTTT. Its protein product is CATSRYNSPNEKLFF.

This clone was observed once. The rearrangement links TRBV13 to TRBJ2-5; perhaps D is TRBD1 or TRBD2 (5 bases each). The germline V and J ends were trimmed by 6 bases and 4 bases, with 18 bases remaining between them. The CDR3 consists of 15 residues. Looked up from germline, CDR1 is PRHDT and CDR2 is FYEKMQ (reference sequence). The CDR3 DNA reads TGTGCCAGCAGTTTGGTTCAGGGTGGAGGAGAGACCCAGTACTTC. This codes for CASSLVQGGGETQYF.

The chain couples TRBV6-5 to TRBJ1-6; the D gene is possibly TRBD1 (6 bases). The germline V and J ends were trimmed by 2 bases and 6 bases, with 14 bases remaining between them. Germline V gene sequence: CDR1 MNHEY, CDR2 SVGAGI. The CDR3 covers 16 residues. As DNA, the CDR3 is TGTGCCAGCAGTTACGGGAAATACAGGGCTAATTCACCCCTCCACTTT. Encoded protein: CASSYGKYRANSPLHF.

The chain has TRBV27 and TRBJ1-3, with D tentatively TRBD1 (5 bases). CDR1 and CDR2 (germline): MNHEY, SMNVEV (reference sequence). V was pared by 0 bases and J by 4 bases, with 10 bases between. This CDR3 contains 15 residues. Written as DNA, the CDR3 is TGTGCCAGCAGTTTATCTCTCGGGGGAGGAAACACCATATATTTT. This sequence encodes CASSLSLGGGNTIYF.

The V and J genes are TRBV27 and TRBJ1-1; a possible D gene is TRBD1 (5 bases). Germline lookup yields CDR1 MNHEY and CDR2 SMNVEV (reference sequence). With 1 base removed from V and 5 bases from J, the gap between germline ends came to 11 bases. There are 14 residues in the CDR3. CDR3 sequence reads: CASSLFPGWTEAFF. CDR3 DNA sequence: TGTGCCAGCAGTTTATTCCCAGGGTGGACTGAAGCTTTCTTT.

In its sample, this clone was seen once. The chain links TRBV4-1 to TRBJ1-2; TRBD1 might be the D (6 bases). Trimming stripped 4 bases from V and 1 base from J, with 10 bases between. Per germline, CDR1 MGHRA and CDR2 YSYEKL. The CDR3 sequence is 14 residues long. CDR3 sequence (DNA): TGCGCCAGCAGCCCAGGGGACAATAACTATGGCTACACCTTC. Translating it yields CASSPGDNNYGYTF.

The J gene is TRBJ1-1, the V gene TRBV12-2; the table's D call, TRBD1, was not checked against the DNA. TRBV12-2 is a documented pseudogene. CDR3 length equals 12 residues. CDR3 nucleotide sequence: TGTGCAAGCGAGGGGGACGGCACTGAAGCTTTCTTT. This gives the protein CASEGDGTEAFF.

V is TRBV15 and J is TRBJ2-2; TRBD1 agrees at 8 bases. Germline CDR1 reads LNHNV; CDR2 reads YYDKDF (reference sequence). Trimming took 3 bases from V and 3 from J; bases not matched to a gene: 3. The CDR3 has 15 amino acids. The DNA for the CDR3 is TGTGCCACCAGCAGGACAGGGGTCTACACCGGGGAGCTGTTTTTT. The encoded protein is CATSRTGVYTGELFF.

This chain joins TRBV5-1 and TRBJ1-4, with 7 bases aligning to TRBD1. CDR1 and CDR2 (germline): SGHRS, YFSETQ. This CDR3 has 14 residues. Germline trimming cut 7 bases from V and 6 bases from J; bases unmatched to any gene: 9. CDR3 region: CASGTGDKYEKLFF. For the CDR3, the DNA is TGCGCCAGCGGAACAGGGGACAAGTATGAAAAACTGTTTTTT.

This clone was seen only a few times. The CDR3 nucleotides are TGTGCCAGCAGCACAGGGGGGGCCTCACCCCTCCACTTT. Amino acid sequence: CASSTGGASPLHF. The rearrangement links TRBV14 to TRBJ1-6; 8 bases map to TRBD1. Germline loops: CDR1 SGHDN, CDR2 FVKESK. This CDR3 is built from 13 residues. The trim removed 5 bases at V and 10 bases at J, leaving 4 bases unmatched.

The CDR3 here is CASKDGGLAPDTEAFF. In DNA form, the CDR3 reads TGTGCCAGTAAGGACGGGGGGCTGGCCCCCGACACTGAAGCTTTCTTT. J is TRBJ1-1 and V is TRBV19; D possibly corresponds to TRBD1 (6 bases). CDR3 length: 16 amino acids. Trimming took off 7 bases at V and 3 bases at J, with 21 bases between the two ends. The germline CDR1 and CDR2 sequences are LNHDA and SQIVND (reference sequence).

This chain links TRBV7-9 with TRBJ1-1; 9 bases are shared with TRBD1. The germline gives CDR1 SEHNR, CDR2 FQNEAQ (reference sequence). The CDR3 runs 14 residues. V was clipped by 4 bases and J by 5 bases; unmatched bases: 5. The CDR3, as DNA: TGTGCCAGCAGCTCGACAGGGGGACGGACTGAAGCTTTCTTT. The encoded protein is CASSSTGGRTEAFF.

The J gene is TRBJ2-3, the V gene TRBV12-3 or TRBV12-4; D is perhaps TRBD2 (5 bases). V was shortened by 11 bases and J by 0 bases, with 12 bases between the two germline ends. This CDR3 contains 13 residues. Here the CDR3 reads CAGGRSSTDTQYF. Here the CDR3 DNA reads TGTGCCGGCGGGCGTTCTAGCACAGATACGCAGTATTTT.

The chain uses TRBV5-1 and TRBJ1-3; D unclear. Germline values: CDR1 SGHRS, CDR2 YFSETQ. The V gene lost 5 bases and the J gene lost 4 bases, with 16 bases spanning the gap. The CDR3 is 15 amino acids. CDR3 nucleotide sequence: TGCGCCAGCAGTTGGAGACCTCATCCAGGAAACACCATATATTTT. Its translation: CASSWRPHPGNTIYF.

The chain couples TRBV12-3 or TRBV12-4 to TRBJ1-5; D is undetermined. The CDR3 extends over 12 amino acids. Trimming took 7 bases from V and 6 from J, leaving 10 bases between them. The CDR3: CASTTPGQPQHF. For the CDR3, the DNA is TGTGCCAGCACCACCCCCGGTCAGCCCCAGCATTTT.

CDR3 in amino acids: CSFGGLGGNEQFF. CDR3 nucleotides: TGCAGCTTTGGTGGATTAGGGGGCAATGAGCAGTTCTTC. The chain joins TRBV29-1 to TRBJ2-1; tentative D call: TRBD1 (6 bases). V dropped 8 bases and J dropped 6 bases, with 17 bases sitting between them. CDR3 length: 13 residues. Germline V gene lookup returns CDR1 SQVTM and CDR2 ANQGSEA.

This clone was seen once. The V and J genes are TRBV5-1 and TRBJ2-1; D gene ambiguous. CDR3 length: 15 amino acids. Trimming pared 5 bases from V and 0 bases from J, leaving 12 bases between. Germline assignment: CDR1 SGHRS and CDR2 YFSETQ. CDR3 bases: TGCGCCAGCAGTAACAGTCAGCGCTCCTACAATGAGCAGTTCTTC. Its protein product is CASSNSQRSYNEQFF.

As to this clone: This sample includes further DNA sequences coding for the same CDR3. The V gene is TRBV19, the J gene TRBJ2-6; D is uncertain. The V gene lost 3 bases and the J gene lost 2 bases, with 2 bases spanning the gap. Germline V lookup: CDR1 LNHDA, CDR2 SQIVND (reference sequence). This CDR3 contains 13 residues. CDR3 sequence: CASSITGANVLTF. CDR3 nucleotides: TGTGCCAGTAGTATTACTGGGGCCAACGTCCTGACTTTC.

The chain joins TRBV13 to TRBJ2-1; D uncertain. Germline V CDR1 and CDR2: PRHDT, FYEKMQ (reference sequence). CDR3 size: 13 residues. V dropped 5 bases and J dropped 2 bases, with 7 bases sitting between them. CDR3 coding DNA: TGTGCCAGCAGCGTTGAGGCCTACAATGAGCAGTTCTTC. This sequence encodes CASSVEAYNEQFF.

The J gene is TRBJ1-2, the V gene TRBV5-4; tentatively, D is TRBD1 (5 bases). The V end lost 4 bases, the J end lost 4 bases, and 20 bases lay between the germline ends. Per germline, CDR1 SGHNT and CDR2 YYREEE (reference sequence). The CDR3 consists of 16 residues. In DNA, the CDR3 is TGTGCCAGCAGCCCGGGGGGGAGGGGCCCCCGCTATGGCTACACCTTC. It translates to CASSPGGRGPRYGYTF.

The CDR3, as DNA: TGTGCCAGCTCACCCCGGGAGGATCCGCCCCTCCACTTT. It codes for CASSPREDPPLHF. The genes are TRBV18 and TRBJ1-6; D is uncertain. Germline loops: CDR1 KGHSH, CDR2 LQKENI. The CDR3 length is 13 residues. Trimming pared 3 bases from V and 13 bases from J, leaving 13 bases between.

The chain carries TRBV3-1 (or the pseudogene TRBV3-2) and TRBJ2-6; no firm D call. From germline, CDR1 is LGHDT and CDR2 YNNKEL (reference sequence). The CDR3 has 16 amino acids. V lost 4 bases and J lost 0, with 10 bases in between. The CDR3 is CASSRGIISGANVLTF. The CDR3 DNA reads TGTGCCAGCAGCCGGGGTATAATCTCTGGGGCCAACGTCCTGACTTTC.

The chain joins TRBV29-1 to TRBJ2-1; D is uncertain. CDR3 length equals 12 residues. The V gene lost 6 bases and the J gene lost 10 bases, with 16 bases spanning the gap. Per germline, CDR1 SQVTM and CDR2 ANQGSEA. The CDR3 sequence is CSVTPRRAEQFF. The CDR3 DNA is TGCAGCGTCACTCCGAGACGTGCGGAGCAGTTCTTC.

This clone was observed a single time. The V call is TRBV9, the J call TRBJ2-1; TRBD2 might be the D (5 bases). The ends were cut back, 4 bases at V and 14 bases at J, with 22 bases in the middle. Germline V gene data show CDR1 as SGDLS and CDR2 as YYNGEE. This CDR3 is built from 14 residues. CDR3 nucleotide sequence: TGTGCCAGCAGCCCCCAAGCCGGCACCTCCGGGAAGTTCTTC. This codes for CASSPQAGTSGKFF. Combining the CDR3 with reference TRBV9 and TRBJ2-1 gives the whole variable domain DSGVTQTPKHLITATGQRVTLRCSPRSGDLSVYWYQQSLDQGLQFLIQYYNGEERAKGNILERFSAQQFPDLHSELNLSSLELGDSALYFCASSPQAGTSGKFFGPGTRLTVL.